The present T cell receptor beta chain was sequenced within a study of molecular identifiers for immune sequencing clone quantification. Study-wide findings and caveats: Should identical TCR molecules share a barcode, the sizes of highly expanded clones could be underestimated. Even with about a million naive cells present, spiked Jurkat TCR RNA from one cell was reportedly detectable. For effector cells, clones above 20 RNA copies held over 98% of molecules; for naive cells, under 1%.

The CDR3 loop spans 17 amino acids. Per the germline V gene, CDR1 is MNHEY and CDR2 is SVGEGT. Trimming cost V 5 bases and J 3 bases, with 20 bases left between them. This clonotype has more than one count but fewer than ten. Its specificity is unknown. TCRdb reprocessed the PCR reads via MiXCR and lists one record per CDR3 protein. In the table there are about 36,000 distinct CDR3 sequences, about 18% of which are singletons. Sequencing was carried out using naive CD8+ T cells from blood, with Jurkat cell RNA spiked in. Subset here: FACS-sorted CD8+CD4-CCR7+CD45RA+ naive T cells. The gene calls are TRBV6-2 or TRBV6-3 and TRBJ2-1, with D tentatively TRBD2 (5 bases). The sequence was obtained from a human donor in good health. Some libraries in this study had Jurkat cell RNA spiked in. CDR3 in amino acids: CASSKEAPAEYYNEQFF. The CDR3 DNA sequence: TGTGCCAGCAGTAAAGAGGCGCCAGCGGAATACTACAATGAGCAGTTCTTC.